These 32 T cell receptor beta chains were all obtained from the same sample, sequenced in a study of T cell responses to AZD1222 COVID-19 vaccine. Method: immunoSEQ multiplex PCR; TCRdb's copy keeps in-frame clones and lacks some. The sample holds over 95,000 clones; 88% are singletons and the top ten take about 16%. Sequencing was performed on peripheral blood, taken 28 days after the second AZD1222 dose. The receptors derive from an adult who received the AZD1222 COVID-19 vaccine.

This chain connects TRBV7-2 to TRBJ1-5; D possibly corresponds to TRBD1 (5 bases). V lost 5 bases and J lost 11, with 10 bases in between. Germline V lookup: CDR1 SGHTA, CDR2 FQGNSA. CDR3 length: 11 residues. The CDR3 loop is CASSEGEAQHF. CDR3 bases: TGTGCCAGCAGCGAAGGGGAAGCCCAGCATTTT.

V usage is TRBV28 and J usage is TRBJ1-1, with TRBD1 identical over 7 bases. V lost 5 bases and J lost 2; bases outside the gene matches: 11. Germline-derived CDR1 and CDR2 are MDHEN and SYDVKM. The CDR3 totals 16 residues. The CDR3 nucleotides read TGTGCCAGCAGTGTGGGTGGAACAGGGGATAACACTGAAGCTTTCTTT. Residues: CASSVGGTGDNTEAFF.

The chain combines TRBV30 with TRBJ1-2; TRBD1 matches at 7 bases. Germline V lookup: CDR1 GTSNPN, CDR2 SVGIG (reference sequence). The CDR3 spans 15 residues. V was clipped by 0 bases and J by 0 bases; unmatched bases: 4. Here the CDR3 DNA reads TGTGCCTGGAGTGTAGGGGACAGTGCTAACTATGGCTACACCTTC. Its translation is CAWSVGDSANYGYTF.

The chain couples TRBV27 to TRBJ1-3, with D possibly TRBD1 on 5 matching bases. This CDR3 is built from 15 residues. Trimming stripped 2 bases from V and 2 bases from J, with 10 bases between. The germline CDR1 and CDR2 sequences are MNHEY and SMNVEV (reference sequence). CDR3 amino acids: CASSLGGLPGNTIYF. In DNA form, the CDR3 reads TGTGCCAGCAGTTTAGGGGGGTTGCCTGGAAACACCATATATTTT.

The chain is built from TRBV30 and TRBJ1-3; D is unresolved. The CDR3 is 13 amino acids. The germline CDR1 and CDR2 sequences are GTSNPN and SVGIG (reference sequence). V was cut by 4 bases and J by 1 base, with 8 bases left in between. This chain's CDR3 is CAWIVRSGNTIYF. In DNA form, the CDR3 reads TGTGCCTGGATAGTCCGGTCTGGAAACACCATATATTTT.

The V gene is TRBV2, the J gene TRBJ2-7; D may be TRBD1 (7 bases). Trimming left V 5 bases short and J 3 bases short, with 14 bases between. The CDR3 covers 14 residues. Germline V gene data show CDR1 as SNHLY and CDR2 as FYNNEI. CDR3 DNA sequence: TGTGCCAGCAGTTACAGGGGACTTTTCTACGAGCAGTACTTC. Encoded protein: CASSYRGLFYEQYF.

CDR3 sequence (DNA): TGCGCCAGCAGCTTGGAGGCAGCGTCCATGAACACTGAAGCTTTCTTT. Translation: CASSLEAASMNTEAFF. The rearrangement uses TRBV5-1 and TRBJ1-1; D call uncertain. Germline CDR1 SGHRS, CDR2 YFSETQ. V was shortened by 0 bases and J by 0 bases, with 12 bases between the two germline ends. CDR3 length equals 16 residues.

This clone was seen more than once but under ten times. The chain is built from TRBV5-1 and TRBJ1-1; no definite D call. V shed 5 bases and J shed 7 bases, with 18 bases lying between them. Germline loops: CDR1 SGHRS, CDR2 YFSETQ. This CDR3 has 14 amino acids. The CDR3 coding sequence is TGCGCCAGCAGTTCCGGGCCAGAACATGGTGAAGCTTTCTTT. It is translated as CASSSGPEHGEAFF.

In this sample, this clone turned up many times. CDR3 region: CASTEQVNQPQHF. The CDR3 DNA is TGTGCCAGCACGGAGCAGGTCAATCAGCCCCAGCATTTT. This chain links TRBV6-5 with TRBJ1-5; D gene uncertain. The V gene's germline CDR1 is MNHEY and CDR2 SVGAGI. The length of the CDR3 is 13 residues. The V end was cut by 7 bases, the J end by 3 bases, with 10 bases between.

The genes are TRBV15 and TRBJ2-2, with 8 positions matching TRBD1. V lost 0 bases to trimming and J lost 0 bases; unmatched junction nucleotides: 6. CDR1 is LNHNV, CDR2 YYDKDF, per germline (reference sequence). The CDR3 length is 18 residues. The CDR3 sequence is CATSRDLGQATNTGELFF. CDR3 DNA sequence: TGTGCCACCAGCAGAGATTTGGGACAGGCGACGAACACCGGGGAGCTGTTTTTT.

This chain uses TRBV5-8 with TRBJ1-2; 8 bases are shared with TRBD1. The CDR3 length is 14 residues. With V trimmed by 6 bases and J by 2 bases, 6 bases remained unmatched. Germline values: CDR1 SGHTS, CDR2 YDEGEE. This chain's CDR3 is CASNRGQENYGYTF. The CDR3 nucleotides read TGTGCCAGCAATCGGGGACAGGAGAACTATGGCTACACCTTC.

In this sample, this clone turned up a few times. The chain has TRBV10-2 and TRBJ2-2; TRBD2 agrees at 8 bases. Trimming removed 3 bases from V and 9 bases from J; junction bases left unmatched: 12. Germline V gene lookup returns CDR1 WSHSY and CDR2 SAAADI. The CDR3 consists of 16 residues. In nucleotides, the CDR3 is TGCGCCAGCAGTGAAAAACCGACTAGCGAGCGTCGGGAGCTGTTTTTT. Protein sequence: CASSEKPTSERRELFF.

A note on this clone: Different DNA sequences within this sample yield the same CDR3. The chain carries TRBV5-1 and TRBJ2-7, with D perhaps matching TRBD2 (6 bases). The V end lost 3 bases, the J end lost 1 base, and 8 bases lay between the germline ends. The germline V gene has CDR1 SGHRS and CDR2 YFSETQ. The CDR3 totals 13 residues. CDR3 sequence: CASSSTSSYEQYF. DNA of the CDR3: TGCGCCAGCAGCTCGACTAGTTCCTACGAGCAGTACTTC.

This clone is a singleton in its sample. The CDR3 nucleotides are TGCGCCAGCAGCCAACGCGTTACTAGCGGGACCAACAATGAGCAGTTCTTC. Amino acid sequence: CASSQRVTSGTNNEQFF. The chain carries TRBV4-1 and TRBJ2-1; 10 bases fit TRBD2. This CDR3 has 17 residues. Per germline, CDR1 MGHRA and CDR2 YSYEKL. The trim removed 2 bases at V and 5 bases at J, leaving 9 bases unmatched.

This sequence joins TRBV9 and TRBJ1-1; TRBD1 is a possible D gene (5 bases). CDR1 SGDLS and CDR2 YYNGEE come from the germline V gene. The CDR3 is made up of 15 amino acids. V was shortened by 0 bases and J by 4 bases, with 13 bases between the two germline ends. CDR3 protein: CASSVATGAVTEAFF. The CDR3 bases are TGTGCCAGCAGCGTAGCTACCGGGGCGGTCACTGAAGCTTTCTTT.

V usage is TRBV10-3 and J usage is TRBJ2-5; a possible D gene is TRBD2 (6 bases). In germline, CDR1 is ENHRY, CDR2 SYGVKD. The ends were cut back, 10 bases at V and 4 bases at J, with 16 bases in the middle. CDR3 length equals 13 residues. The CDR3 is CATARGFGETQYF. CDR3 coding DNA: TGTGCCACCGCGCGGGGCTTCGGAGAGACCCAGTACTTC.

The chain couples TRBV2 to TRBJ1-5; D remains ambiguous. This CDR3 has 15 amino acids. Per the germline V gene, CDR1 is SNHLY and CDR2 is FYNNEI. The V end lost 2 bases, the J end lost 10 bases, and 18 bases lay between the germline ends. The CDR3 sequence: CASSENGGMVGPQHF. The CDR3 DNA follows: TGTGCCAGCAGTGAAAATGGAGGGATGGTTGGTCCCCAGCATTTT.

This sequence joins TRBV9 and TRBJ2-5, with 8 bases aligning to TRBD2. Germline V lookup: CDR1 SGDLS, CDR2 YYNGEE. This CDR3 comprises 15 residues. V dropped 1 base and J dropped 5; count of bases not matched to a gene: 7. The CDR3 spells CASSVLGAGVETQYF. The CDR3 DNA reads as TGTGCCAGCAGCGTATTGGGAGCGGGAGTGGAGACCCAGTACTTC.

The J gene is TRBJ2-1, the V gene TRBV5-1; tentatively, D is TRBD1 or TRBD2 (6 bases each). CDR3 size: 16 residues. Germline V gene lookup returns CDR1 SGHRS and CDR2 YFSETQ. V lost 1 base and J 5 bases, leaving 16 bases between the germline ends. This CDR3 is CASSLSIAGQNNEQFF. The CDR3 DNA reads TGCGCCAGCAGCTTGTCTATTGCGGGACAAAACAATGAGCAGTTCTTC. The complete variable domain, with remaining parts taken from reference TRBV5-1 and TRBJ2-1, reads KAGVTQTPRYLIKTRGQQVTLSCSPISGHRSVSWYQQTPGQGLQFLFEYFSETQRNKGNFPGRFSGRQFSNSRSEMNVSTLELGDSALYLCASSLSIAGQNNEQFFGPGTRLTVL.

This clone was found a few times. Here the CDR3 reads CASSRDGLSTDTQYF. Written as DNA, the CDR3 is TGTGCCAGCAGTCGCGACGGCTTAAGCACAGATACGCAGTATTTT. This chain connects TRBV2 to TRBJ2-3; D is uncertain. This CDR3 contains 15 residues. Trimming took 5 bases from V and 0 from J, leaving 12 bases between them. Germline V gene sequence: CDR1 SNHLY, CDR2 FYNNEI.

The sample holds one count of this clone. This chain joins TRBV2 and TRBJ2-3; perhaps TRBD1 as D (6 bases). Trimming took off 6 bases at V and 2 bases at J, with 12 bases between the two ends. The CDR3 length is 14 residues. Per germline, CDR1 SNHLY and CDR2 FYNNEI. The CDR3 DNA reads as TGTGCCAGCAGGTCGGGACACACCACAGATACGCAGTATTTT. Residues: CASRSGHTTDTQYF.

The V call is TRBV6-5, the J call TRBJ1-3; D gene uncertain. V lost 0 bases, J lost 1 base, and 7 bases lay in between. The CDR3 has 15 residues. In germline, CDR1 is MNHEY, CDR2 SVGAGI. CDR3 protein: CASSYSQTSGNTIYF. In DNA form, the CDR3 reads TGTGCCAGCAGTTACTCGCAGACGTCTGGAAACACCATATATTTT.

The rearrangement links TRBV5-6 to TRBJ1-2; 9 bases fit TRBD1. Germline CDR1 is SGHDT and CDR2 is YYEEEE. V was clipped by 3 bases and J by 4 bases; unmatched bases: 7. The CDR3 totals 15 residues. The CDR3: CASSSTVGQGYGYTF. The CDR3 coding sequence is TGTGCCAGCAGCTCTACCGTGGGACAGGGCTATGGCTACACCTTC.

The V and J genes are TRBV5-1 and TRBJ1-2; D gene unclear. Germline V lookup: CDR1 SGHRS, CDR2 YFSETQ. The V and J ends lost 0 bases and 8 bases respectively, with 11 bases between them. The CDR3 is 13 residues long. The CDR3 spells CASSLEGAGGYTF. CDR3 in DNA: TGCGCCAGCAGCTTGGAGGGTGCTGGCGGCTACACCTTC.

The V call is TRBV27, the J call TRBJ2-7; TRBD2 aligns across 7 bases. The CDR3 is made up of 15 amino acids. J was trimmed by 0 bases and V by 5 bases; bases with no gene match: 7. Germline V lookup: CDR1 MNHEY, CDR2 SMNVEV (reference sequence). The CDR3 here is CASSAQRETSYEQYF. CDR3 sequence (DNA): TGTGCCAGCAGTGCCCAGCGGGAAACCTCCTACGAGCAGTACTTC.

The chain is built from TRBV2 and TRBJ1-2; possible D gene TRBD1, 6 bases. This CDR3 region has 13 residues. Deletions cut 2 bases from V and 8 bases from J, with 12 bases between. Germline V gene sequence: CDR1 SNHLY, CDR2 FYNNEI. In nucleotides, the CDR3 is TGTGCCAGCAGTGAAAACAGGGCTTTGGGCTACACCTTC. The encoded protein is CASSENRALGYTF.

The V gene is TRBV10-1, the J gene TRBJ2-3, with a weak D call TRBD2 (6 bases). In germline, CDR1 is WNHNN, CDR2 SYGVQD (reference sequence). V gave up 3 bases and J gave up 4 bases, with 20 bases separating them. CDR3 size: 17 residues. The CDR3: CASSDSPLTRRADTQYF. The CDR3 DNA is TGCGCCAGCAGTGACTCCCCTTTGACTCGGAGGGCAGATACGCAGTATTTT.

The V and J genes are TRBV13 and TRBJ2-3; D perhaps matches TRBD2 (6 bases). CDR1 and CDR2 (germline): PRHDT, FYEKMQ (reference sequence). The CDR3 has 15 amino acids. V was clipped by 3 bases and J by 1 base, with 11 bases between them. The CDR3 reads CASSLTSGGTDTQYF. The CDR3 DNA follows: TGTGCCAGCAGCTTGACTAGTGGGGGCACAGATACGCAGTATTTT. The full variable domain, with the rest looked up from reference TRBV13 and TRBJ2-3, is AAGVIQSPRHLIKEKRETATLKCYPIPRHDTVYWYQQGPGQDPQFLISFYEKMQSDKGSIPDRFSAQQFSDYHSELNMSSLELGDSALYFCASSLTSGGTDTQYFGPGTRLTVL.

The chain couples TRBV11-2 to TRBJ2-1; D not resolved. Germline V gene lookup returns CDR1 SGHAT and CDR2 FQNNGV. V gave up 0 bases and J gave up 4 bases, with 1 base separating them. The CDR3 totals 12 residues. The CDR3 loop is CASSLEYNEQFF. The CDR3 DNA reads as TGTGCCAGCAGCTTAGAGTACAATGAGCAGTTCTTC.

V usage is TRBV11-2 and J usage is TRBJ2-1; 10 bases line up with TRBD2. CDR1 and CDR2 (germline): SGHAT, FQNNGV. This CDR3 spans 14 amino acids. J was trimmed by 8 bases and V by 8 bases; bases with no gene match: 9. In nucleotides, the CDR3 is TGTGCCAGCCTCGGGACTAGCGCCTCCCATGAGCAGTTCTTC. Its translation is CASLGTSASHEQFF.

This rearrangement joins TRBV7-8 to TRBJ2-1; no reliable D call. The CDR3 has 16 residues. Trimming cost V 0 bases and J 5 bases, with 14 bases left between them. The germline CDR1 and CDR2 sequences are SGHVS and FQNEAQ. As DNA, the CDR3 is TGTGCCAGCAGCTTAGCGTTGGCGAGCAATCACAATGAGCAGTTCTTC. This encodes CASSLALASNHNEQFF.

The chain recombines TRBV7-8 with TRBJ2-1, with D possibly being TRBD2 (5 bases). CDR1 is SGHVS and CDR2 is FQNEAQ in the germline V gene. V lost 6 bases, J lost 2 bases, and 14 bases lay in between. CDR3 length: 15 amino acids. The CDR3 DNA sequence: TGTGCCAGCAGTCCCGGGGAGTACACCTACAATGAGCAGTTCTTC. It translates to CASSPGEYTYNEQFF.